The next 16 T cell receptor beta chains were all read from a single sample in a study of cytomegalovirus exposure and HLA in healthy donors. Sequencing was performed with immunoSEQ multiplex PCR; in TCRdb, only in-frame clones are kept and a portion is missing. Seen here are about 130,000 clones, roughly 89% observed once, and the top ten hold around 1.2%. Material for sequencing was PBMCs. The receptors shown here come from a woman under 30 in good health and CMV-seronegative.

The chain couples TRBV15 to TRBJ2-1; D is possibly TRBD2 (6 bases). Germline values: CDR1 LNHNV, CDR2 YYDKDF (reference sequence). The CDR3 has 16 residues. Trimming took 5 bases from V and 2 from J, leaving 16 bases between them. CDR3 loop: CATSAQRAATYNEQFF. The DNA for the CDR3 is TGTGCCACCAGCGCTCAGCGGGCGGCTACCTACAATGAGCAGTTCTTC. Full variable domain (rest looked up from reference TRBV15 and TRBJ2-1): DAMVIQNPRYQVTQFGKPVTLSCSQTLNHNVMYWYQQKSSQAPKLLFHYYDKDFNNEADTPDNFQSRRPNTSFCFLDIRSPGLGDTAMYLCATSAQRAATYNEQFFGPGTRLTVL.

The rearrangement uses TRBV6-6 and TRBJ2-2; D is uncertain. Trimming stripped 11 bases from V and 3 bases from J, with 16 bases between. Looked up from germline, CDR1 is MNHNY and CDR2 is SVGAGI (reference sequence). The CDR3 is 14 residues long. The CDR3 here is CACRWRDYTGELFF. In DNA form, the CDR3 reads TGTGCCTGCCGTTGGAGAGATTACACCGGGGAGCTGTTTTTT.

V is TRBV2 and J is TRBJ2-7, with no clear D. The V end lost 6 bases, the J end lost 5 bases, and 8 bases lay between the germline ends. Germline V lookup: CDR1 SNHLY, CDR2 FYNNEI. The CDR3 loop spans 11 amino acids. The CDR3 DNA reads TGTGCCAGCAGCTTCCACAACGAGCAGTACTTC. Translating it yields CASSFHNEQYF.

The chain combines TRBV19 with TRBJ2-7; TRBD1 matches at 11 bases. This CDR3 region has 15 residues. Germline V gene sequence: CDR1 LNHDA, CDR2 SQIVND (reference sequence). J gave up 2 bases and V 3 bases, and 3 bases lay outside the gene matches. The CDR3 nucleotides read TGTGCCAGTAGTATTCCGGGACAGGGGGCCTACGAGCAGTACTTC. The encoded protein is CASSIPGQGAYEQYF.

V is TRBV7-8 and J is TRBJ2-7; a weak D match, TRBD2 (6 bases). This CDR3 has 13 residues. Per germline, CDR1 SGHVS and CDR2 FQNEAQ. Between the trimmed V and J ends, which lost 2 bases and 4 bases, there was a span of 9 bases. CDR3 DNA sequence: TGTGCCAGCAGCTTACCCGGGGGTTACGAGCAGTACGTC. Residues: CASSLPGGYEQYV.

This chain joins TRBV27 and TRBJ2-5; possibly TRBD1 for D (7 bases). The CDR3 length is 14 residues. The V gene lost 3 bases and the J gene lost 5 bases, with 13 bases spanning the gap. CDR1 is MNHEY and CDR2 is SMNVEV in the germline V gene (reference sequence). CDR3 sequence (DNA): TGTGCCAGCAGTTTCACAGGGGACTCGGAGACCCAGTACTTC. Protein product: CASSFTGDSETQYF.

The chain recombines TRBV7-8 with TRBJ2-1; D is unresolved. The length of the CDR3 is 18 residues. Per germline, CDR1 SGHVS and CDR2 FQNEAQ. V was cut by 2 bases and J by 1 base, with 18 bases left in between. CDR3 residues: CASSLTIGDGLSYNEQFF. CDR3 DNA: TGTGCCAGCAGCTTAACTATAGGTGATGGTTTGTCCTACAATGAGCAGTTCTTC.

The gene calls are TRBV5-1 and TRBJ1-1, with TRBD1 identical over 7 bases. Germline CDR1 is SGHRS and CDR2 is YFSETQ. The CDR3 is 14 residues long. V trimming: 3 bases; J trimming: 4 bases; junction bases outside the gene matches: 6. CDR3 protein: CASSWDSWSTEAFF. In nucleotides, the CDR3 is TGCGCCAGCAGCTGGGACAGCTGGAGCACTGAAGCTTTCTTT.

The gene calls are TRBV19 and TRBJ1-3; possible D gene TRBD1, 5 bases. The germline gives CDR1 LNHDA, CDR2 SQIVND (reference sequence). This CDR3 comprises 16 residues. Deletions cut 7 bases from V and 11 bases from J, with 27 bases between. The CDR3 protein is CASTSPGHRQGRAIYF. CDR3 coding DNA: TGTGCCAGTACATCCCCCGGACACCGCCAGGGTCGCGCCATATATTTT.

This rearrangement joins TRBV28 to TRBJ2-7, with D possibly TRBD1 on 6 matching bases. The CDR3 runs 16 residues. CDR1 is MDHEN, CDR2 SYDVKM, per germline. Trimming shortened V by 3 bases and J by 1 base, and 16 bases separated the two germline ends. The CDR3 region is CASSFRDTGRSYEQYF. The CDR3 DNA reads TGTGCCAGCAGTTTCCGGGACACCGGTCGATCCTACGAGCAGTACTTC.

The chain is built from TRBV28 and TRBJ2-5; D remains unclear. Germline V gene lookup returns CDR1 MDHEN and CDR2 SYDVKM. CDR3 size: 11 residues. Trimming removed 6 bases from V and 3 bases from J, with 5 bases in between. The CDR3 sequence: CASSLEETQYF. The DNA of the CDR3 is TGTGCCAGCAGCCTAGAAGAGACCCAGTACTTC.

V is TRBV6-5 and J is TRBJ1-2, with 9 bases matching TRBD1. The CDR3 contains 14 residues. Trimming took 6 bases from V and 5 from J; bases not matched to a gene: 7. Germline V gene lookup returns CDR1 MNHEY and CDR2 SVGAGI. The CDR3, as DNA: TGTGCCAGCAGCCCGGGACAGGGAATATATGGCTACACCTTC. Protein sequence: CASSPGQGIYGYTF.

V and J are TRBV7-9 and TRBJ2-7; 7 nucleotides agree with TRBD1. The CDR3 runs to 14 residues. Germline V gene lookup returns CDR1 SEHNR and CDR2 FQNEAQ (reference sequence). Trimming cost V 1 base and J 6 bases; bases outside gene matches: 6. The chain's CDR3 is CASSLGDRGTEQYV. Here the CDR3 DNA reads TGTGCCAGCAGCTTAGGGGACAGAGGGACCGAGCAGTACGTC.

V is TRBV5-6 and J is TRBJ2-4, with D possibly being TRBD2 (5 bases). CDR1 is SGHDT and CDR2 is YYEEEE in the germline V gene. V was clipped by 4 bases and J by 8 bases, with 22 bases between them. The CDR3 length is 16 residues. The chain's CDR3 is CASSLPQAPLRDIQYF. The DNA of the CDR3 is TGTGCCAGCAGCCTGCCCCAGGCCCCGTTGCGGGACATTCAGTACTTC.

This clone was seen more than once but under ten times. The rearrangement uses TRBV15 and TRBJ1-4; 9 nucleotides line up with TRBD1. Germline assignment: CDR1 LNHNV and CDR2 YYDKDF (reference sequence). V trimming: 7 bases; J trimming: 8 bases; junction bases outside the gene matches: 8. This CDR3 is 14 amino acids long. Written as DNA, the CDR3 is TGTGCCACCAAACCGGGACAGGGACGGGAAAAACTGTTTTTT. Protein: CATKPGQGREKLFF.

J is TRBJ2-7 and V is TRBV2, with a possible D match to TRBD1 (6 bases). The CDR3 covers 13 residues. Per germline, CDR1 SNHLY and CDR2 FYNNEI. V was pared by 2 bases and J by 4 bases, with 9 bases between. DNA of the CDR3: TGTGCCAGCAGTGAACAGGGGCCGTACGAGCAGTACGTC. This codes for CASSEQGPYEQYV.